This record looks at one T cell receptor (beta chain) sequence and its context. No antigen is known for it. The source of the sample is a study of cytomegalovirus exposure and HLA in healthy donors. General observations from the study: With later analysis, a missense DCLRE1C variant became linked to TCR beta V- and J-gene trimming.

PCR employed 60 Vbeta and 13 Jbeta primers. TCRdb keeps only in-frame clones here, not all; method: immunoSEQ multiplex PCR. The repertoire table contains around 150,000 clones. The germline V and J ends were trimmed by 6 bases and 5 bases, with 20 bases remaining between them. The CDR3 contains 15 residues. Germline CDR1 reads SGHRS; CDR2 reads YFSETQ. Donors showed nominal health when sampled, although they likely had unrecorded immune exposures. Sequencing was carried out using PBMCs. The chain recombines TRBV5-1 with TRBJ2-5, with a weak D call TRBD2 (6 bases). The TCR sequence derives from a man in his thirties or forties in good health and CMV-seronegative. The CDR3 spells CASTPGLLHTETQYF. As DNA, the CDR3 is TGCGCCAGCACTCCGGGACTCCTGCATACTGAGACCCAGTACTTC. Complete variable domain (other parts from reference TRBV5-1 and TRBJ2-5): KAGVTQTPRYLIKTRGQQVTLSCSPISGHRSVSWYQQTPGQGLQFLFEYFSETQRNKGNFPGRFSGRQFSNSRSEMNVSTLELGDSALYLCASTPGLLHTETQYFGPGTRLLVL.